The 24 T cell receptor beta chains listed next were all sequenced from one sample in a study of blood T cell repertoires in COVID-19 (dated by TCRdb to the early 2020s). Library construction relied on the immunoSEQ multiplex PCR assay. Entries here come from immuneACCESS through TCRdb and include only in-frame sequences with V and J called. Some clones fail to appear in such tables; in the studies checked, an unresolved V gene covers under half of the shortfall, and the cause of the remainder is unknown. In all, the sample holds roughly 250,000 clones, and about 86% of those were seen once. The top ten clonotypes cover around 14% of the sample. The sequenced sample was peripheral blood. Receptors originate from a person aged 70 to 85 with COVID-19, enrolled during active disease.

The chain joins TRBV19 to TRBJ1-2, with 7 positions matching TRBD1. The V segment lost 8 bases and the J segment 4 bases; nucleotides outside the gene matches: 10. The germline gives CDR1 LNHDA, CDR2 SQIVND (reference sequence). This CDR3 has 14 amino acids. The CDR3 DNA is TGTGCCAGTCATCACCGGGACAGCAGCTATGGCTACACCTTC. The encoded protein is CASHHRDSSYGYTF.

This chain links TRBV29-1 with TRBJ1-2; D possibly corresponds to TRBD1 (6 bases). Looked up from germline, CDR1 is SQVTM and CDR2 is ANQGSEA. This CDR3 contains 16 residues. Trimming removed 1 base from V and 1 base from J, with 16 bases in between. The CDR3: CSVEGGKQGSNYGYTF. The DNA of the CDR3 is TGCAGCGTTGAAGGAGGGAAGCAGGGGAGTAACTATGGCTACACCTTC.

This chain connects TRBV29-1 to TRBJ2-7; D gene uncertain. The CDR3 runs 11 residues. The germline gives CDR1 SQVTM, CDR2 ANQGSEA. The V gene lost 5 bases and the J gene lost 1 base, with 6 bases spanning the gap. The CDR3 nucleotides read TGCAGCGTTTTTATTTCCTACGAGCAGTACTTC. Protein sequence: CSVFISYEQYF.

J is TRBJ2-6 and V is TRBV7-2; 9 bases line up with TRBD2. J was trimmed by 4 bases and V by 5 bases; bases with no gene match: 6. The CDR3 is made up of 16 amino acids. Per the germline V gene, CDR1 is SGHTA and CDR2 is FQGNSA. As DNA, the CDR3 is TGTGCCAGCAGCCTTGCGGGAGGGGACGGGGCCAACGTCCTGACTTTC. Translation gives CASSLAGGDGANVLTF.

This chain links TRBV6-2 or TRBV6-3 with TRBJ2-5; D is unclear. V lost 2 bases, J lost 4 bases, and 5 bases lay in between. The CDR3 runs 12 residues. The germline V gene has CDR1 MNHEY and CDR2 SVGEGT. The chain's CDR3 is CASSYPSETQYF. CDR3 in DNA: TGTGCCAGCAGTTACCCGTCAGAGACCCAGTACTTC.

This chain joins TRBV3-1 (or the pseudogene TRBV3-2) and TRBJ1-4; D perhaps matches TRBD1 (5 bases). The V end was cut by 2 bases, the J end by 3 bases, with 25 bases between. From germline, CDR1 is LGHDT and CDR2 YNNKEL (reference sequence). The CDR3 is made up of 20 amino acids. CDR3 region: CASSQQAPGLRISPNEKLFF. Written as DNA, the CDR3 is TGTGCCAGCAGCCAACAGGCACCGGGACTCCGAATATCCCCTAATGAAAAACTGTTTTTT.

V and J are TRBV4-1 and TRBJ2-1; D uncertain. The CDR3 runs to 15 residues. The V gene's germline CDR1 is MGHRA and CDR2 YSYEKL. The V and J ends lost 0 bases and 6 bases respectively, with 12 bases between them. Here the CDR3 reads CASSQDMGRTNEQFF. CDR3 in DNA: TGCGCCAGCAGCCAAGATATGGGCCGAACCAATGAGCAGTTCTTC.

Remarks on this clone: A much larger clone sits a single nucleotide away, making a read error possible. The rearrangement links TRBV12-3 or TRBV12-4 to TRBJ1-6; no definite D call. Trimming cost V 3 bases and J 7 bases, with 4 bases left between them. The CDR3 is made up of 12 amino acids. The CDR3 spells CASSFENSPLHF. Here the CDR3 DNA reads TGTGCCAGCAGTTTCGAGAATTCACCCCTCCACTTT.

The rearrangement joins TRBV14 to TRBJ2-5; TRBD2 matches 7 bases. The junction had 8 bases not matched to a gene; V was cut back by 2 bases and J by 14 bases. Germline V gene data show CDR1 as SGHDN and CDR2 as FVKESK. CDR3 length: 12 amino acids. The CDR3 region has the DNA TGTGCCAGCAGCCAATGGGCGGGGGAGGAATACTTC. Amino acid sequence: CASSQWAGEEYF.

The chain has TRBV27 and TRBJ2-1; 9 bases are shared with TRBD1. The CDR3 extends over 16 amino acids. Germline V CDR1 and CDR2: MNHEY, SMNVEV (reference sequence). Losses at the gene ends were 0 bases for V and 4 bases for J; bases not matched to a gene: 4. The DNA for the CDR3 is TGTGCCAGCAGTTTATCCCCAGGACAGGGGTACAATGAGCAGTTCTTC. Protein sequence: CASSLSPGQGYNEQFF.

There are a few counts of this clone. This chain connects TRBV29-1 to TRBJ2-3; D gene ambiguous. Trimming cost V 2 bases and J 0 bases, with 12 bases left between them. Germline V lookup: CDR1 SQVTM, CDR2 ANQGSEA. The CDR3 runs 15 residues. In nucleotides, the CDR3 is TGCAGCGTTGAACTTAGCCGACGTAGCACAGATACGCAGTATTTT. This translates into CSVELSRRSTDTQYF.

This chain uses TRBV5-4 with TRBJ2-1, with 12 bases aligning to TRBD2. The CDR3 is 15 amino acids. Germline CDR1 reads SGHNT; CDR2 reads YYREEE (reference sequence). Trimming took 4 bases from V and 9 from J; bases not matched to a gene: 8. Written as DNA, the CDR3 is TGTGCCAGCAGCCTAGCGGGGGGGGGAATCGGTGAGCAGTTCTTC. Protein product: CASSLAGGGIGEQFF.

This clone came up once. The J gene is TRBJ1-4, the V gene TRBV2, with 11 nucleotides matching TRBD1. V was clipped by 3 bases and J by 4 bases; unmatched bases: 16. The CDR3 has 20 residues. The germline gives CDR1 SNHLY, CDR2 FYNNEI. CDR3 nucleotide sequence: TGTGCCAGCAGTGATGTGGCGCGGACAGGGGGCGTCTATGTTAATGAAAAACTGTTTTTT. This gives the protein CASSDVARTGGVYVNEKLFF.

In DNA form, the CDR3 reads TGTGCCAGCACCCTCGGGGGAAACACTGAAGCTTTCTTT. It specifies CASTLGGNTEAFF. The chain uses TRBV6-6 and TRBJ1-1; possible D gene TRBD1, 5 bases. CDR1 is MNHNY and CDR2 is SVGAGI in the germline V gene (reference sequence). The V end lost 7 bases, the J end lost 2 bases, and 11 bases lay between the germline ends. The CDR3 loop spans 13 amino acids.

V is TRBV27 and J is TRBJ1-1; 7 nucleotides match TRBD1. The V gene's germline CDR1 is MNHEY and CDR2 SMNVEV (reference sequence). After removal of 3 bases from V and 1 base from J, the junction contained 11 bases not matched to a gene. This CDR3 has 17 residues. For the CDR3, the DNA is TGTGCCAGCAGTTTGCGCTTCACCAGACAGGGGAACACTGAAGCTTTCTTT. Its translation: CASSLRFTRQGNTEAFF.

This sequence joins TRBV28 and TRBJ1-2; D not resolved. This CDR3 region has 15 residues. V was trimmed by 6 bases and J by 4 bases, leaving 18 bases between them. CDR1 and CDR2 (germline): MDHEN, SYDVKM. This CDR3 is CASRTLTPEAYGYTF. CDR3 coding DNA: TGTGCCAGCAGGACCCTCACCCCCGAGGCCTATGGCTACACCTTC.

This clone was recorded once. The V call is TRBV19, the J call TRBJ2-5; the D is unclear. V was cut by 9 bases and J by 5 bases, with 13 bases left in between. This CDR3 has 12 residues. CDR1 LNHDA and CDR2 SQIVND come from the germline V gene (reference sequence). DNA for the CDR3: TGTGCCAGCGCCGGCAGGTTGGAGACCCAGTACTTC. It codes for CASAGRLETQYF.

The genes are TRBV6-5 and TRBJ2-2; the match to TRBD1 covers 10 bases. Trimming cost V 5 bases and J 6 bases; bases outside gene matches: 6. The CDR3 contains 15 residues. Germline lookup yields CDR1 MNHEY and CDR2 SVGAGI. CDR3 DNA sequence: TGTGCCAGCAGTACAAGACAGGGGGCGGCCGGGGAGCTGTTTTTT. Translating gives CASSTRQGAAGELFF.

Here the CDR3 reads CASSPPGQGAAETQYF. The CDR3 DNA is TGTGCCAGCAGTCCTCCGGGACAGGGGGCGGCAGAGACCCAGTACTTC. The chain carries TRBV28 and TRBJ2-5; 12 bases agree with TRBD1. The germline CDR1 and CDR2 sequences are MDHEN and SYDVKM. V shed 5 bases, J shed 4 bases, and the junction held 8 bases outside the gene matches. The length of the CDR3 is 16 residues.

The chain uses TRBV28 and TRBJ1-2, with 8 bases that match TRBD1. The CDR3 is 18 residues long. The V segment lost 1 base and the J segment 5 bases; nucleotides outside the gene matches: 15. From germline, CDR1 is MDHEN and CDR2 SYDVKM. The CDR3 DNA sequence: TGTGCCAGCAGTTTATTGGGCAGGGGGCCCTATATGGGGTATGGCTACACCTTC. Its translation: CASSLLGRGPYMGYGYTF.

V and J are TRBV2 and TRBJ2-2; 9 bases are shared with TRBD2. Germline CDR1 reads SNHLY; CDR2 reads FYNNEI. With 2 bases clipped from V and 5 bases from J, the junction kept 3 bases outside the gene matches. This CDR3 spans 15 amino acids. CDR3 coding DNA: TGTGCCAGCAGTGAACGGCTAGCGGGGACCGGGGAGCTGTTTTTT. It specifies CASSERLAGTGELFF.

This clone was counted only a few times. V is TRBV18 and J is TRBJ2-7; D possibly corresponds to TRBD1 (7 bases). The germline V and J ends were trimmed by 1 base and 5 bases, with 36 bases remaining between them. Germline V gene lookup returns CDR1 KGHSH and CDR2 LQKENI. This CDR3 spans 22 amino acids. In DNA form, the CDR3 reads TGTGCCAGCTCACCACGGAATATAAGGGGGCGCGATCAGTTAGAATCTAGCGACGAGCAGTACTTC. Amino acid sequence: CASSPRNIRGRDQLESSDEQYF. The full variable domain, with the rest looked up from reference TRBV18 and TRBJ2-7, is NAGVMQNPRHLVRRRGQEARLRCSPMKGHSHVYWYRQLPEEGLKFMVYLQKENIIDESGMPKERFSAEFPKEGPSILRIQQVVRGDSAAYFCASSPRNIRGRDQLESSDEQYFGPGTRLTVT.

The V and J genes are TRBV9 and TRBJ2-5, with 7 bases that match TRBD2. The CDR3 loop spans 16 amino acids. The V gene end was trimmed by 0 bases and the J gene end by 1 base; junction bases not matched to a gene: 6. Germline loops: CDR1 SGDLS, CDR2 YYNGEE. CDR3 region: CASSVASGAIQETQYF. The CDR3 DNA is TGTGCCAGCAGCGTAGCGAGCGGGGCTATCCAAGAGACCCAGTACTTC. Variable domain in full (rest from reference TRBV9 and TRBJ2-5): DSGVTQTPKHLITATGQRVTLRCSPRSGDLSVYWYQQSLDQGLQFLIQYYNGEERAKGNILERFSAQQFPDLHSELNLSSLELGDSALYFCASSVASGAIQETQYFGPGTRLLVL.

V is TRBV11-1 and J is TRBJ2-7, with TRBD1 identical over 7 bases. The V gene's germline CDR1 is SGHAT and CDR2 FQDESV (reference sequence). The CDR3 totals 13 residues. J lost 7 bases, V lost 5 bases, and 8 bases had no gene match. The CDR3 DNA reads as TGTGCCAGCAGCCTAGAAGACAGGGTAGAGCAGTACTTC. Translating gives CASSLEDRVEQYF.